Listed below are T cell receptor beta chains from one sample, sequenced in a study of Graves' ophthalmopathy and Graves' hyperthyroidism. TCRdb independently ran MiXCR on the multiplex PCR reads; one entry per CDR3 protein. Of 500,000 to 700,000 distinct CDR3 sequences in the sample, about a fifth were seen once. The source material was peripheral blood. Every receptor here comes from a woman aged 18-29 years with stable Graves' hyperthyroidism. Some clones in this sample may be carry-over from other donors' samples. Both conserved end residues are part of each CDR3. The D gene is left open where the match is weak. Some rows mark clone size as missing; the rest say once, few, many or name a class of expanded clone.

V	size	D	J	length	CDR3	DNA
TRBV2	many	NA	TRBJ1-1	11	CASTGTTEAFF	TGTGCCAGCACTGGGACAACTGAAGCTTTCTTT
TRBV6-2/TRBV6-3	many	NA	TRBJ1-1	14	CASSHTTGRPEAFF	TGTGCCAGCAGTCACACCACAGGGAGGCCTGAAGCTTTCTTT
TRBV6-5	many	NA	TRBJ1-6	18	CASSYSYPENRVGSPLHF	TGTGCCAGCAGTTACTCTTACCCCGAAAATAGGGTGGGGTCACCCCTCCACTTT
TRBV10-3	NA	NA	TRBJ2-7	12	CAISVTSYEQYF	TGTGCCATCTCCGTTACCTCCTACGAGCAGTACTTC
TRBV27	many	NA	TRBJ2-2	16	CASSFGTWGRYGELFF	TGTGCCAGCAGTTTCGGCACATGGGGTCGTTACGGGGAGCTGTTTTTT
TRBV2	many	NA	TRBJ2-2	13	CASSERQTTDLFF	TGTGCCAGCAGTGAGCGACAGACTACGGACCTGTTTTTT
TRBV5-4	many	TRBD1	TRBJ1-3	17	CASSSWGAGGSGNTIYF	TGTGCCAGCAGCTCTTGGGGGGCAGGGGGCTCTGGAAACACCATATATTTT
TRBV12-3/TRBV12-4	many	TRBD1	TRBJ2-5	15	CASSQSGQGREAQYF	TGTGCCAGCAGCCAGTCAGGACAGGGTAGAGAGGCCCAGTACTTC
TRBV12-3/TRBV12-4	NA	TRBD1	TRBJ1-2	18	CASSLGKGGTPPNYGYTF	TGTGCCAGCAGTTTGGGGAAAGGGGGCACACCACCTAACTATGGCTACACCTTC
TRBV7-8	few	TRBD1	TRBJ1-5	15	CASSLGDRGYQPQHF	TGTGCCAGCAGCTTAGGGGACAGGGGATACCAGCCCCAGCATTTT
TRBV28	many	TRBD1	TRBJ1-5	14	CASITGGRNQPQHF	TGTGCCAGCATTACAGGGGGTCGCAATCAGCCCCAGCATTTT
TRBV20-1	few	TRBD1	TRBJ2-7	15	CSARDPGTGSYEQYF	TGCAGTGCTAGAGATCCCGGGACAGGGTCCTACGAGCAGTACTTC
TRBV19	many	NA	TRBJ1-5	14	CASSMTYSNQPQHF	TGTGCCAGTAGTATGACATATAGCAATCAGCCCCAGCATTTT
TRBV6-5	many	NA	TRBJ1-2	15	CASSYSIGGDYGYTF	TGTGCCAGCAGTTACTCGATTGGAGGCGACTATGGCTACACCTTC
TRBV20-1	few	NA	TRBJ1-5	15	CSAPLDSIKNQPQHF	TGCAGTGCCCCCTTAGACAGTATCAAAAATCAGCCCCAGCATTTT
TRBV10-2	few	TRBD2	TRBJ2-2	17	CASSDGGGFPVAGELFF	TGCGCCAGCAGTGATGGGGGGGGGTTTCCAGTGGCCGGGGAGCTGTTTTTT
TRBV12-3/TRBV12-4	NA	TRBD2	TRBJ2-7	14	CASSSSGRDNEQYF	TGTGCCAGCAGTTCCAGCGGGAGGGACAACGAGCAGTACTTC
TRBV6-2/TRBV6-3	many	NA	TRBJ2-5	13	CASSLQYQETQYF	TGTGCCAGCAGTCTCCAGTACCAAGAGACCCAGTACTTC
TRBV6-1	many	NA	TRBJ1-5	12	CASSGRNQPQHF	TGTGCCAGCAGTGGAAGAAATCAGCCCCAGCATTTT
TRBV6-2/TRBV6-3	NA	NA	TRBJ2-7	12	CATKGGGDEQYF	TGTGCCACCAAGGGAGGGGGCGACGAGCAGTACTTC
TRBV9	many	NA	TRBJ2-2	16	CASSPQGTLNTGELFF	TGTGCCAGCAGCCCCCAGGGGACTCTTAACACCGGGGAGCTGTTTTTT
TRBV7-9	many	NA	TRBJ2-6	15	CASSGTSSGANVLTF	TGTGCCAGCAGCGGTACTAGCTCTGGGGCCAACGTCCTGACTTTC
TRBV28	many	TRBD1	TRBJ1-1	16	CASIAGTGGGGTEAFF	TGTGCCAGCATCGCTGGGACAGGGGGCGGGGGCACTGAAGCTTTCTTT
TRBV6-1	many	NA	TRBJ2-7	17	CASSAAFRTLTSYEQYF	TGTGCCAGCAGTGCAGCCTTTAGGACTCTCACATCCTACGAGCAGTACTTC
TRBV2	NA	TRBD1	TRBJ1-6	14	CASSSDRVNSPLHF	TGTGCCAGCAGTTCGGACAGGGTTAATTCACCCCTCCACTTT
TRBV6-1	NA	NA	TRBJ2-7	12	CASSETSNEQYF	TGTGCCAGCAGTGAAACGTCTAACGAGCAGTACTTC
TRBV12-3/TRBV12-4	few	NA	TRBJ2-4	15	CASSLVGQAKNIKYF	TGTGCCAGCAGTTTGGTGGGTCAGGCCAAAAACATTAAGTACTTC
TRBV6-2/TRBV6-3	many	TRBD1	TRBJ1-1	13	CASSLRWTGEAFF	TGTGCCAGCAGTCTGAGGTGGACAGGCGAAGCTTTCTTT
TRBV7-6	many	NA	TRBJ2-7	13	CASSPRGTGEQYF	TGTGCCAGCAGCCCCAGGGGTACAGGCGAGCAGTACTTC
TRBV5-1	NA	NA	TRBJ1-2	16	CASRSPGELLNYDYTF	TGCGCCAGCCGGAGTCCGGGCGAACTCTTAAACTATGACTACACCTTC
TRBV24-1	NA	NA	TRBJ1-2	13	CATSDWGDYGYTF	TGTGCCACCAGTGACTGGGGGGACTATGGCTACACCTTC
TRBV20-1	many	NA	TRBJ1-1	15	CSARDTDRLNTEAFF	TGCAGTGCTAGAGATACGGATCGATTGAACACTGAAGCTTTCTTT
TRBV2	NA	NA	TRBJ1-5	14	CASSEAPATHTQHF	TGTGCCAGCAGTGAAGCTCCCGCGACCCATACCCAGCATTTT
TRBV25-1	NA	NA	TRBJ2-3	11	CASTWGDTQYF	TGTGCCAGCACTTGGGGGGATACGCAGTATTTT
TRBV5-5	few	NA	TRBJ1-1	14	CASSLFPDRTEAFF	TGTGCCAGCAGCTTGTTTCCCGACAGGACTGAAGCTTTCTTT
TRBV12-3/TRBV12-4	NA	NA	TRBJ2-7	13	CASSQLSQYEQYF	TGTGCCAGCAGTCAACTATCACAGTACGAGCAGTACTTC
TRBV3-1	once	TRBD1	TRBJ2-5	15	CASSQAGQAEETQYF	TGTGCCAGCAGCCAAGCGGGACAGGCCGAAGAGACCCAGTACTTC
TRBV6-1	NA	NA	TRBJ1-2	13	CASSEGESRGYTF	TGTGCCAGCAGTGAGGGGGAGTCTCGTGGCTACACCTTC
TRBV12-3/TRBV12-4	many	NA	TRBJ1-1	16	CASSGGTGTMNTEAFF	TGTGCCAGCAGCGGTGGAACAGGAACCATGAACACTGAAGCTTTCTTT
TRBV6-1	many	TRBD1	TRBJ2-7	15	CASSDPGTGAVEQYF	TGTGCCAGCAGTGACCCCGGGACAGGGGCCGTGGAGCAGTACTTC
TRBV18	NA	NA	TRBJ1-2	14	CASSPGGENYGYTF	TGTGCCAGCTCACCTGGGGGAGAGAACTATGGCTACACCTTC
TRBV27	NA	NA	TRBJ1-1	12	CASKGSAPEAFF	TGTGCCAGCAAGGGGTCCGCTCCGGAAGCTTTCTTT
TRBV6-1	many	TRBD2	TRBJ2-7	14	CASSELAETYEQYF	TGTGCCAGCAGTGAACTAGCGGAGACCTACGAGCAGTACTTC
TRBV11-2	many	NA	TRBJ2-2	18	CASSFRVRRGRGTGELFF	TGTGCCAGCAGCTTTCGAGTTCGAAGGGGTAGAGGGACCGGGGAGCTGTTTTTT
TRBV9	many	NA	TRBJ2-5	14	CASSPRTYQETQYF	TGTGCCAGCAGCCCTAGAACGTACCAAGAGACCCAGTACTTC
TRBV15	many	TRBD1	TRBJ2-6	19	CATGVDRALYKAGANVLTF	TGTGCCACCGGGGTGGACAGGGCTCTTTATAAGGCTGGGGCCAACGTCCTGACTTTC
TRBV4-2	NA	TRBD1	TRBJ1-1	16	CASSQPRTGANTEAFF	TGTGCCAGCAGCCAACCCCGGACAGGAGCGAACACTGAAGCTTTCTTT
TRBV18	NA	NA	TRBJ1-1	13	CASSPFGGTEACF	TGTGCCAGCTCACCATTCGGGGGCACTGAAGCTTGCTTT
TRBV7-7	few	TRBD1	TRBJ2-2	18	CASSMRRDREVFTGELFF	TGTGCTAGCAGCATGCGCCGGGACAGGGAAGTTTTCACCGGGGAGCTGTTTTTT
TRBV24-1	many	NA	TRBJ2-5	12	CATSTLDGTQYF	TGTGCCACCAGTACCCTGGACGGGACCCAGTACTTC
TRBV3-1	NA	NA	TRBJ1-1	15	CASSQGVFRFEKAFF	TGTGCCAGCAGCCAAGGGGTTTTTAGATTTGAAAAAGCTTTCTTT
TRBV12-3/TRBV12-4	few	NA	TRBJ1-1	13	CASSNRAGAEAFF	TGTGCCAGCAGTAACCGGGCTGGCGCTGAAGCTTTCTTT
TRBV28	NA	NA	TRBJ2-6	16	CASSAGGLSGANVLTF	TGTGCCAGCAGTGCCGGGGGCCTCTCTGGGGCCAACGTCCTGACTTTC